This T cell receptor beta chain was sequenced in a study of graft-versus-host responses after intestinal transplantation. Study details: Anti-thymocyte globulin was used for induction in all recipients, who then took tacrolimus and steroids for about 3 years. Points from the study as a whole: Declines in HvG clones occurring early post-transplant were associated with peak circulating GvH clone levels.

The assay was immunoSEQ multiplex PCR, and TCRdb's table has in-frame clones only and misses some. This sample has 55,000 to 80,000 clones, with 90% to 95% found just once. This CDR3 region has 15 residues. V dropped 0 bases and J dropped 2; count of bases not matched to a gene: 3. Germline CDR1 and CDR2: SGDLS and YYNGEE. This clone was observed a few times. As yet, its antigen is unknown. Specimen: unstimulated CD8+ T cells sorted from spleen or lymph node cells, collected before transplant. V and J are TRBV9 and TRBJ2-3, with 7 bases aligning to TRBD2. This TCR was sampled from a human donor who was the organ donor for an intestinal transplant. Written as DNA, the CDR3 is TGTGCCAGCAGCGTAGATGGGACTAACACAGATACGCAGTATTTT. Protein product: CASSVDGTNTDTQYF.